This T cell receptor beta chain derives from a study of T cell repertoires in cytomegalovirus infection. Turning to the study itself: Selected CMV epitopes included recently identified HLA-C-restricted ones as well as well-studied HLA-B-restricted ones.

Via MiXCR, TCRdb re-called the reads, giving one row per CDR3 protein. The sample shows roughly 350,000 distinct CDR3 sequences, nearly 35% of them seen only once. With V trimmed by 4 bases and J by 5 bases, 16 bases remained unmatched. The V gene's germline CDR1 is SGHTA and CDR2 FQGNSA. This CDR3 comprises 17 residues. Remarks on this clonotype: Its cognate antigen is unknown.

Study-level findings and limits: Clonotype analysis showed dominance of the ex vivo response by HLA-C-restricted CMV-specific TCR beta clonotypes.

This receptor was obtained from a human donor in good health (CMV status not recorded). Some clones in this sample may be carry-over from other donors' samples. The genes are TRBV7-2 and TRBJ2-5; TRBD1 matches at 7 bases. Here the sequenced sample was cultured PBMCs, taken from culture after CMV antigen stimulation. Here the CDR3 DNA reads TGTGCCAGCAGCTCGTTAAGGGCGAGGGGGCTAGAGGAGACCCAGTACTTC. Translating gives CASSSLRARGLEETQYF.